This passage covers 30 T cell receptor beta chains from one sample sequenced in a study of shared clonotypes between healthy human individuals. This table comes from immunoSEQ multiplex PCR, and its TCRdb copy is limited to in-frame clones, with some not included. The sample holds roughly 490,000 clones, less than 80% seen once. The sequenced sample was PBMCs. The receptors come from a middle-aged woman in good health. Some clones in this sample may be carry-over from other donors' samples.

The chain joins TRBV11-2 to TRBJ2-3; D is unclear. V shed 2 bases and J shed 1 base, with 7 bases lying between them. Germline CDR1 is SGHAT and CDR2 is FQNNGV. CDR3 size: 14 residues. The CDR3 sequence: CASSLLWGTDTQYF. As DNA, the CDR3 is TGTGCCAGCAGCTTACTCTGGGGCACAGATACGCAGTATTTT.

The chain has TRBV7-6 and TRBJ1-2; no clear D. The CDR3 extends over 12 amino acids. Trimming cost V 5 bases and J 3 bases, with 7 bases left between them. Germline CDR1 SGHVS, CDR2 FNYEAQ. CDR3 in amino acids: CASSQTDYGYTF. Written as DNA, the CDR3 is TGTGCCAGCAGCCAGACGGACTATGGCTACACCTTC.

A word on this clone: Additional DNA sequences in this sample encode the identical CDR3. The chain employs TRBV5-4 and TRBJ2-7; maybe TRBD2 (6 bases). Germline V gene data show CDR1 as SGHNT and CDR2 as YYREEE (reference sequence). The germline V and J ends were trimmed by 4 bases and 5 bases, with 16 bases remaining between them. The CDR3 runs to 14 residues. As DNA, the CDR3 is TGTGCCAGCAGCGGTGGAGGGAGAAGCGACGAGCAGTACTTC. Its protein is CASSGGGRSDEQYF.

The chain recombines TRBV21-1 with TRBJ1-1. TRBV21-1 is a known pseudogene. The CDR3 totals 14 residues. The DNA of the CDR3 is TGTGCCAGCAGCAAGGAGGAAAAGAACACTGAAGCTTTCTTT. Translating gives CASSKEEKNTEAFF.

The chain couples TRBV2 to TRBJ2-5; tentative D call: TRBD1 (6 bases). Germline values: CDR1 SNHLY, CDR2 FYNNEI. There are 11 residues in the CDR3. V was cut by 2 bases and J by 11 bases, with 9 bases left in between. CDR3 in amino acids: CASSERTEQYF. The CDR3 bases are TGTGCCAGCAGTGAACGGACAGAGCAGTACTTC.

This clone has at least ten counts. This chain connects TRBV29-1 to TRBJ2-7; TRBD2 matches at 10 bases. The V gene's germline CDR1 is SQVTM and CDR2 ANQGSEA. The V segment lost 4 bases and the J segment 6 bases; nucleotides outside the gene matches: 12. The CDR3 runs 15 residues. This CDR3 is CSVGSASGSLAEQYF. CDR3 coding DNA: TGCAGCGTTGGGAGCGCTAGCGGGAGTCTCGCCGAGCAGTACTTC.

The V gene is TRBV9, the J gene TRBJ1-2; 10 nucleotides match TRBD1. V shed 0 bases, J shed 6 bases, and the junction held 2 bases outside the gene matches. CDR3 length equals 14 residues. CDR1 and CDR2 from the germline V gene are SGDLS and YYNGEE. The chain's CDR3 is CASSVGGQGDGYTF. CDR3 nucleotides: TGTGCCAGCAGCGTAGGTGGACAGGGGGATGGCTACACCTTC. Full variable domain (rest looked up from reference TRBV9 and TRBJ1-2): DSGVTQTPKHLITATGQRVTLRCSPRSGDLSVYWYQQSLDQGLQFLIQYYNGEERAKGNILERFSAQQFPDLHSELNLSSLELGDSALYFCASSVGGQGDGYTFGSGTRLTVV.

The genes are TRBV5-4 and TRBJ2-7; 7 bases fit TRBD1. The V and J ends lost 4 bases and 5 bases, in that order; junction bases with no gene match: 9. This CDR3 is 14 amino acids long. From germline, CDR1 is SGHNT and CDR2 YYREEE (reference sequence). CDR3 loop: CASSRGTVLDEQYF. CDR3 DNA sequence: TGTGCCAGCAGCCGAGGGACAGTACTCGACGAGCAGTACTTC.

The genes are TRBV7-9 and TRBJ2-1; a possible D gene is TRBD1 (5 bases). This CDR3 region has 16 residues. Germline CDR1 reads SEHNR; CDR2 reads FQNEAQ (reference sequence). The germline V and J ends were trimmed by 5 bases and 4 bases, with 18 bases remaining between them. CDR3 DNA sequence: TGTGCCAGCAGCCAACCCCGACAGAGCCCATACAATGAGCAGTTCTTC. Residues: CASSQPRQSPYNEQFF.

The chain uses TRBV7-9 and TRBJ1-3; no definite D call. From germline, CDR1 is SEHNR and CDR2 FQNEAQ (reference sequence). The CDR3 runs 14 residues. Trimming took 2 bases from V and 0 from J, leaving 5 bases between them. CDR3: CASSLSVSGNTIYF. CDR3 bases: TGTGCCAGCAGCTTATCCGTCTCTGGAAACACCATATATTTT. Complete variable domain (other parts from reference TRBV7-9 and TRBJ1-3): DTGVSQNPRHKITKRGQNVTFRCDPISEHNRLYWYRQTLGQGPEFLTYFQNEAQLEKSRLLSDRFSAERPKGSFSTLEIQRTEQGDSAMYLCASSLSVSGNTIYFGEGSWLTVV.

The table lists this clone with a count of one. The chain is built from TRBV10-3 and TRBJ1-3; 9 bases line up with TRBD1. CDR1 is ENHRY, CDR2 SYGVKD, per germline. With 0 bases clipped from V and 3 bases from J, the junction kept 6 bases outside the gene matches. The CDR3 spans 17 residues. The CDR3, as DNA: TGTGCCATCAGTGAGTCGGCGGGACAGGGCAGTGGAAACACCATATATTTT. As protein: CAISESAGQGSGNTIYF.

This clone was counted once. V is TRBV20-1 and J is TRBJ2-5; no clear D. V was shortened by 6 bases and J by 4 bases, with 9 bases between the two germline ends. Per the germline V gene, CDR1 is DFQATT and CDR2 is SNEGSKA (reference sequence). The CDR3 totals 11 residues. DNA of the CDR3: TGCAGTGCCCCCTCCCCAGAGACCCAGTACTTC. Amino acid sequence: CSAPSPETQYF.

CDR3: CASSKTANSGANVLTF. The CDR3, as DNA: TGTGCCAGCAGCAAAACAGCAAACTCTGGGGCCAACGTCCTGACTTTC. This chain links TRBV6-6 with TRBJ2-6; D remains unclear. This CDR3 is 16 amino acids long. Trimming removed 6 bases from V and 0 bases from J, with 12 bases in between. Germline V gene lookup returns CDR1 MNHNY and CDR2 SVGAGI (reference sequence).

This sequence joins TRBV11-2 and TRBJ2-2; 10 bases match TRBD2. There are 15 residues in the CDR3. The V segment lost 1 base and the J segment 5 bases; nucleotides outside the gene matches: 1. Germline CDR1 and CDR2: SGHAT and FQNNGV. This CDR3 is CASSLVLAGTGELFF. The CDR3 region has the DNA TGTGCCAGCAGCTTAGTACTAGCGGGGACCGGGGAGCTGTTTTTT.

The rearrangement joins TRBV28 to TRBJ2-1; possible D gene TRBD1, 6 bases. The V end was cut by 5 bases, the J end by 0 bases, with 11 bases between. Germline CDR1 reads MDHEN; CDR2 reads SYDVKM. CDR3 length: 15 amino acids. The CDR3 bases are TGTGCCAGCAGTCCAGCGGACAGCTCCTACAATGAGCAGTTCTTC. This translates into CASSPADSSYNEQFF.

This chain connects TRBV30 to TRBJ1-6, with D unresolved. With 3 bases removed from V and 4 bases from J, the gap between germline ends came to 16 bases. This CDR3 region has 16 residues. Germline CDR1 reads GTSNPN; CDR2 reads SVGIG (reference sequence). CDR3 region: CAWRVGFLGYNSPLHF. The CDR3 DNA reads TGTGCCTGGAGAGTTGGGTTCCTTGGTTATAATTCACCCCTCCACTTT.

V is TRBV28 and J is TRBJ2-7; 8 positions agree with TRBD1. The CDR3 length is 13 residues. CDR1 is MDHEN, CDR2 SYDVKM, per germline. The V segment lost 8 bases and the J segment 3 bases; nucleotides outside the gene matches: 6. The CDR3 sequence is CASVGQGYYEQYF. The CDR3 region has the DNA TGTGCCAGCGTAGGACAGGGCTACTACGAGCAGTACTTC.

This clone has more than one count but fewer than ten. V is TRBV7-6 and J is TRBJ1-1; D is ambiguous. In germline, CDR1 is SGHVS, CDR2 FNYEAQ. The CDR3 is 13 residues long. V was cut by 5 bases and J by 4 bases, with 11 bases left in between. The CDR3 is CASSPRWGTEAFF. As DNA, the CDR3 is TGTGCCAGCAGCCCAAGGTGGGGCACTGAAGCTTTCTTT.

V and J are TRBV6-1 and TRBJ2-1, with D possibly TRBD1 on 6 matching bases. Per the germline V gene, CDR1 is MNHNS and CDR2 is SASEGT. The CDR3 length is 15 residues. Trimming shortened V by 2 bases and J by 4 bases, and 12 bases separated the two germline ends. Here the CDR3 DNA reads TGTGCCAGCAGTGAACAGGGGCGTCTATACAATGAGCAGTTCTTC. Amino acids: CASSEQGRLYNEQFF.

This sequence joins TRBV25-1 and TRBJ2-2; 12 bases agree with TRBD2. The J segment lost 3 bases and the V segment lost 3 bases, leaving 8 bases of the junction unmatched. The CDR3 spans 18 residues. The germline gives CDR1 MGHDK, CDR2 SYGVNS. Here the CDR3 reads CASSEASGRARYTGELFF. CDR3 nucleotide sequence: TGTGCCAGCAGTGAGGCTAGCGGGAGGGCCAGGTACACCGGGGAGCTGTTTTTT.

The chain is built from TRBV2 and TRBJ2-1; D call uncertain. CDR1 SNHLY and CDR2 FYNNEI come from the germline V gene. With 7 bases removed from V and 4 bases from J, the gap between germline ends came to 8 bases. The CDR3 sequence is 12 residues long. The DNA for the CDR3 is TGTGCCAGCACGTATACGTACAATGAGCAGTTCTTC. Translated: CASTYTYNEQFF.

V is TRBV10-3 and J is TRBJ2-2; D is possibly TRBD1 or TRBD2 (5 bases each). Trimming shortened V by 8 bases and J by 1 base, and 11 bases separated the two germline ends. Germline values: CDR1 ENHRY, CDR2 SYGVKD. CDR3 length equals 14 residues. In DNA form, the CDR3 reads TGTGCCATCCAAGGGGACCTGAACACCGGGGAGCTGTTTTTT. It codes for CAIQGDLNTGELFF.

This clone came up many times. The chain couples TRBV4-1 to TRBJ2-2; D is unresolved. V was pared by 3 bases and J by 1 base, with 12 bases between. The CDR3 totals 16 residues. The germline gives CDR1 MGHRA, CDR2 YSYEKL. CDR3 nucleotide sequence: TGCGCCAGCAGCCAGCTAGTTTTCCAGAACACCGGGGAGCTGTTTTTT. Translation: CASSQLVFQNTGELFF.

The V gene is TRBV25-1, the J gene TRBJ2-5; 7 nucleotides agree with TRBD2. V trimming: 8 bases; J trimming: 5 bases; junction bases outside the gene matches: 8. This CDR3 comprises 13 residues. CDR1 and CDR2 (germline): MGHDK, SYGVNS. The CDR3 nucleotides read TGTGCCAGCGGGGACTATTTAGTGGAGACCCAGTACTTC. Translated, it gives CASGDYLVETQYF.

This rearrangement joins TRBV2 to TRBJ2-5; no firm D call. Germline CDR1 and CDR2: SNHLY and FYNNEI. Trimming removed 4 bases from V and 5 bases from J, with 11 bases in between. The CDR3 loop spans 13 amino acids. The chain's CDR3 is CASSAQTQETQYF. CDR3 in DNA: TGTGCCAGCAGTGCCCAGACCCAGGAGACCCAGTACTTC.

V is TRBV5-1 and J is TRBJ2-3, with 10 bases fitting TRBD2. The CDR3 is made up of 14 amino acids. Germline V gene sequence: CDR1 SGHRS, CDR2 YFSETQ. Trimming cost V 5 bases and J 3 bases; bases outside gene matches: 3. CDR3 DNA: TGCGCCAGCAGAATAGCGGGAGGTACAGATACGCAGTATTTT. This codes for CASRIAGGTDTQYF.

The chain uses TRBV18 and TRBJ2-1, with 8 bases matching TRBD2. Germline CDR1 is KGHSH and CDR2 is LQKENI. The CDR3 totals 17 residues. V was clipped by 3 bases and J by 8 bases; unmatched bases: 15. CDR3: CASSPWRPGGPLDEQFF. The CDR3 DNA reads as TGTGCCAGCTCACCCTGGAGACCGGGAGGGCCTCTTGATGAGCAGTTCTTC.

The chain is built from TRBV6-4 and TRBJ2-5; D not certain. CDR3 size: 13 residues. Germline V gene data show CDR1 as MRHNA and CDR2 as SNTAGT. Trimming took 5 bases from V and 4 from J, leaving 11 bases between them. For the CDR3, the DNA is TGTGCCAGCAGTAAAGACTCGGGAGAGACCCAGTACTTC. Translated, it gives CASSKDSGETQYF.

As to this clone: The identical CDR3 is also encoded by other nucleotide sequences in the sample. The gene calls are TRBV6-1 and TRBJ2-7; D is uncertain. V lost 2 bases and J lost 3, with 5 bases in between. This CDR3 is built from 12 residues. Germline V lookup: CDR1 MNHNS, CDR2 SASEGT. The CDR3 bases are TGTGCCAGCAGTGAAAGAGGCTACGAGCAGTACTTC. Encoded protein: CASSERGYEQYF.

The CDR3 region has the DNA TGTGCCAGCAGCCCGAGACTAGCGGTGAGCTCCTACAATGAGCAGTTCTTC. Protein: CASSPRLAVSSYNEQFF. This chain links TRBV5-8 with TRBJ2-1; 9 bases agree with TRBD2. Germline lookup yields CDR1 SGHTS and CDR2 YDEGEE. The V segment lost 4 bases and the J segment 0 bases; nucleotides outside the gene matches: 8. The CDR3 consists of 17 residues.